This entry lists 6 T cell receptor beta chains sequenced from one sample in a study of blood T cell dynamics during melanoma immunotherapy (dated by TCRdb to 2018 to 2020). Read against the paper, the sample's time point label means: pre-treatment baseline. Library preparation employed the immunoSEQ multiplex PCR assay. TCRdb retrieved this table from immuneACCESS and kept in-frame rearrangements only. Not all clones are present; in checked studies, unresolved V genes account for under half, and no reason is known for the remainder. The sample table shows some 13,000 clones, and about 90% are seen once. 0.18% of the sample goes to the ten largest clones. The source was effector memory CD8+ T cells from blood, collected from a patient treated with checkpoint blockade. These receptors originate from a human donor with melanoma.

The chain employs TRBV25-1 and TRBJ2-3; D possibly corresponds to TRBD1 (6 bases). Trimming shortened V by 1 base and J by 0 bases, and 11 bases separated the two germline ends. The CDR3 covers 16 residues. Germline V lookup: CDR1 MGHDK, CDR2 SYGVNS. The CDR3 sequence is CASSEWRTASTDTQYF. The CDR3 DNA sequence: TGTGCCAGCAGTGAATGGCGGACAGCTAGCACAGATACGCAGTATTTT.

The chain combines TRBV5-6 with TRBJ2-1; D is perhaps TRBD2 (7 bases). Trimming took off 6 bases at V and 2 bases at J, with 15 bases between the two ends. This CDR3 has 15 residues. Germline V gene data show CDR1 as SGHDT and CDR2 as YYEEEE. CDR3 residues: CASNHGGLPYNEQFF. DNA for the CDR3: TGTGCCAGCAACCACGGGGGGCTTCCCTACAATGAGCAGTTCTTC.

This clone appeared a few times. This chain connects TRBV4-1 to TRBJ1-1; a possible D gene is TRBD1 (5 bases). Between the trimmed V and J ends, which lost 1 base and 2 bases, there was a span of 14 bases. Per germline, CDR1 MGHRA and CDR2 YSYEKL. The CDR3 loop spans 16 amino acids. The CDR3, as DNA: TGCGCCAGCAGCCAAGGGTGGGGCCCCATTAACACTGAAGCTTTCTTT. It specifies CASSQGWGPINTEAFF.

The chain couples TRBV2 to TRBJ1-2; D may be TRBD1 (5 bases). Germline values: CDR1 SNHLY, CDR2 FYNNEI. CDR3 length: 12 residues. The V gene lost 6 bases and the J gene lost 8 bases, with 13 bases spanning the gap. CDR3 in DNA: TGTGCCAGCAGGGGGACTCCCCGCGGCTACACCTTC. Translating gives CASRGTPRGYTF.

The gene calls are TRBV29-1 and TRBJ1-1; D ambiguous. The germline V gene has CDR1 SQVTM and CDR2 ANQGSEA. Between the trimmed V and J ends, which lost 0 bases and 1 base, there was a span of 9 bases. There are 14 residues in the CDR3. Written as DNA, the CDR3 is TGCAGCGTTGAAGATACTGGGGAGAACACTGAAGCTTTCTTT. It specifies CSVEDTGENTEAFF. Variable domain in full (rest from reference TRBV29-1 and TRBJ1-1): SAVISQKPSRDICQRGTSLTIQCQVDSQVTMMFWYRQQPGQSLTLIATANQGSEATYESGFVIDKFPISRPNLTFSTLTVSNMSPEDSSIYLCSVEDTGENTEAFFGQGTRLTVV.

The rearrangement joins TRBV29-1 to TRBJ1-1; TRBD1 aligns across 8 bases. CDR1 is SQVTM, CDR2 ANQGSEA, per germline. The length of the CDR3 is 13 residues. Trimming at V came to 7 bases and at J to 1 base, leaving 5 bases not matched to a gene. Written as DNA, the CDR3 is TGCAGCGGACAGGGGCTCGGGAACACTGAAGCTTTCTTT. This sequence encodes CSGQGLGNTEAFF.